The 24 T cell receptor beta chains given below trace back to one sample, sequenced in a study of OX40 agonist ivuxolimab in advanced cancers. The repertoire was sequenced with immunoSEQ multiplex PCR; TCRdb's copy has only in-frame clones and lacks some. The sample consists of 41,000 or so clones, around 87% of them appearing once. The sample in question was CD4+ or CD8+ T cells sorted from blood, obtained in a trial of the OX40 agonist ivuxolimab. The receptor source for this set is an adult with an advanced solid tumor such as melanoma, head and neck, liver or kidney cancer.

This chain uses TRBV7-6 with TRBJ1-2; no clear D. There are 14 residues in the CDR3. Per the germline V gene, CDR1 is SGHVS and CDR2 is FNYEAQ. Trimming removed 2 bases from V and 4 bases from J, with 11 bases in between. CDR3 sequence reads: CASSLQSGAYGYTF. CDR3 DNA: TGTGCCAGCAGCTTACAGTCCGGCGCCTATGGCTACACCTTC.

This sequence joins TRBV6-1 and TRBJ2-7; D is possibly TRBD1 or TRBD2 (5 bases each). Germline lookup yields CDR1 MNHNS and CDR2 SASEGT. Trimming removed 4 bases from V and 5 bases from J, with 9 bases in between. The CDR3 has 12 residues. CDR3: CASSVLGDEQYF. In DNA, the CDR3 is TGTGCCAGCAGTGTACTGGGGGACGAGCAGTACTTC.

The DNA of the CDR3 is TGTGCCAGCAGTGTGGACAGGGGGCGGGGAGATACGCAGTATTTT. Its protein is CASSVDRGRGDTQYF. The chain uses TRBV27 and TRBJ2-3, with 11 bases lining up with TRBD1. Germline CDR1 is MNHEY and CDR2 is SMNVEV (reference sequence). With V trimmed by 5 bases and J by 5 bases, 6 bases remained unmatched. This CDR3 comprises 15 residues.

The gene calls are TRBV18 and TRBJ1-4; no clear D. CDR1 and CDR2 (germline): KGHSH, LQKENI. V was pared by 3 bases and J by 5 bases, with 10 bases between. The CDR3 contains 14 residues. In DNA form, the CDR3 reads TGTGCCAGCTCACCGCGGCAGGCCAATGAAAAACTGTTTTTT. It encodes CASSPRQANEKLFF.

A single count supports this clone. The chain couples TRBV6-1 to TRBJ2-5; 7 bases are a match to TRBD1. The CDR3 has 13 amino acids. Looked up from germline, CDR1 is MNHNS and CDR2 is SASEGT. The V and J ends lost 5 bases and 5 bases, in that order; junction bases with no gene match: 5. The CDR3 nucleotides are TGTGCCAGCAGTTTACAGGGGTACGAGACCCAGTACTTC. Its translation: CASSLQGYETQYF.

The chain employs TRBV21-1 and TRBJ2-7. TRBV21-1 is marked as a pseudogene. This CDR3 region has 14 residues. The CDR3 loop is CASSNRTVGYEQYF. DNA for the CDR3: TGTGCCAGCTCTAACCGGACGGTCGGGTACGAGCAGTACTTC.

This chain links TRBV6-6 with TRBJ2-3, with a possible D match to TRBD2 (6 bases). The V gene's germline CDR1 is MNHNY and CDR2 SVGAGI (reference sequence). With 8 bases removed from V and 4 bases from J, the gap between germline ends came to 16 bases. The CDR3 has 14 amino acids. The CDR3 coding sequence is TGTGCCAGCCGATTCTTGGGGACTTCAGATACGCAGTATTTT. Protein: CASRFLGTSDTQYF.

The chain combines TRBV13 with TRBJ2-1; unclear D gene. This CDR3 region has 17 residues. The germline gives CDR1 PRHDT, CDR2 FYEKMQ (reference sequence). V was trimmed by 1 base and J by 0 bases, leaving 13 bases between them. In nucleotides, the CDR3 is TGTGCCAGCAGCTTAGTTGGGAACCTTAGCTCCTACAATGAGCAGTTCTTC. This encodes CASSLVGNLSSYNEQFF.

The chain is built from TRBV19 and TRBJ2-3; D possibly matches TRBD1 or TRBD2 (6 bases each). This CDR3 has 15 residues. V lost 3 bases and J 7 bases, leaving 17 bases between the germline ends. CDR1 is LNHDA and CDR2 is SQIVND in the germline V gene (reference sequence). In DNA, the CDR3 is TGTGCCAGTAGTATGGGGGCGGGAAAAGGATATACGCAGTATTTT. Translated: CASSMGAGKGYTQYF.

The chain links TRBV30 to TRBJ2-7; 11 bases are a match to TRBD1. Germline lookup yields CDR1 GTSNPN and CDR2 SVGIG (reference sequence). This CDR3 is 16 amino acids long. V trimming: 1 base; J trimming: 4 bases; junction bases outside the gene matches: 9. This CDR3 reads CAWSEYGTGGSYEQYF. CDR3 in DNA: TGTGCCTGGAGTGAATACGGGACAGGGGGTTCTTACGAGCAGTACTTC. The full variable domain, its missing parts supplied by reference TRBV30 and TRBJ2-7, is SQTIHQWPATLVQPVGSPLSLECTVEGTSNPNLYWYRQAAGRGLQLLFYSVGIGQISSEVPQNLSASRPQDRQFILSSKKLLLSDSGFYLCAWSEYGTGGSYEQYFGPGTRLTVT.

V is TRBV7-9 and J is TRBJ2-7, with 9 bases aligning to TRBD2. CDR1 and CDR2 from the germline V gene are SEHNR and FQNEAQ (reference sequence). This CDR3 has 15 residues. The V segment lost 1 base and the J segment 3 bases; nucleotides outside the gene matches: 4. The CDR3, as DNA: TGTGCCAGCAGCTTAGAGGCTAGCGGGGACTACGAGCAGTACTTC. It yields the protein CASSLEASGDYEQYF.

V is TRBV5-8 and J is TRBJ1-1; D remains ambiguous. There are 13 residues in the CDR3. Germline lookup yields CDR1 SGHTS and CDR2 YDEGEE. Trimming pared 4 bases from V and 5 bases from J, leaving 12 bases between. The CDR3, as DNA: TGTGCCAGCAGCCATTGGGGAAGGACTGAAGCTTTCTTT. Amino acids: CASSHWGRTEAFF.

The chain uses TRBV4-2 and TRBJ2-1; 7 bases line up with TRBD2. Germline loops: CDR1 LGHNA, CDR2 YNFKEQ. V trimming: 0 bases; J trimming: 4 bases; junction bases outside the gene matches: 9. The CDR3 contains 17 residues. Here the CDR3 DNA reads TGTGCCAGCAGCCAAGATGAGCAACTAGCGAATTACAATGAGCAGTTCTTC. It encodes CASSQDEQLANYNEQFF.

This clone has a single count. The CDR3 nucleotides are TGCGCCAGCAGCTTCGAGGAGACCCAGTACTTC. Residues: CASSFEETQYF. The chain has TRBV5-1 and TRBJ2-5; D is uncertain. The germline CDR1 and CDR2 sequences are SGHRS and YFSETQ. The V and J ends lost 2 bases and 5 bases respectively, with 4 bases between them. The CDR3 sequence is 11 residues long.

V and J are TRBV27 and TRBJ2-1; possible D gene TRBD2, 6 bases. This CDR3 comprises 14 residues. Germline CDR1 and CDR2: MNHEY and SMNVEV (reference sequence). Trimming took off 1 base at V and 4 bases at J, with 8 bases between the two ends. CDR3 loop: CASSLWGEYNEQFF. The DNA of the CDR3 is TGTGCCAGCAGTTTATGGGGGGAATACAATGAGCAGTTCTTC.

The V and J genes are TRBV7-3 and TRBJ1-1, with 7 bases that match TRBD1. V was clipped by 5 bases and J by 5 bases; unmatched bases: 5. Germline CDR1 and CDR2: SGHTA and FQGTGA. CDR3 length equals 13 residues. CDR3 sequence reads: CASSLTGNTEAFF. CDR3 DNA sequence: TGTGCCAGCAGCCTGACAGGGAATACTGAAGCTTTCTTT. Complete variable domain (other parts from reference TRBV7-3 and TRBJ1-1): GAGVSQTPSNKVTEKGKYVELRCDPISGHTALYWYRQSLGQGPEFLIYFQGTGAADDSGLPNDRFFAVRPEGSVSTLKIQRTERGDSAVYLCASSLTGNTEAFFGQGTRLTVV.

This chain joins TRBV5-5 and TRBJ2-1; 11 bases match TRBD2. In germline, CDR1 is SGHKS, CDR2 YYEKEE (reference sequence). The CDR3 totals 15 residues. V shed 4 bases, J shed 7 bases, and the junction held 7 bases outside the gene matches. For the CDR3, the DNA is TGTGCCAGCAGCGGGACTAGCGGCATCTTGAATGAGCAGTTCTTC. Protein product: CASSGTSGILNEQFF. Full variable domain (missing parts from reference TRBV5-5 and TRBJ2-1): DAGVTQSPTHLIKTRGQQVTLRCSPISGHKSVSWYQQVLGQGPQFIFQYYEKEERGRGNFPDRFSARQFPNYSSELNVNALLLGDSALYLCASSGTSGILNEQFFGPGTRLTVL.

The chain couples TRBV9 to TRBJ2-3; D is undetermined. Trimming removed 0 bases from V and 7 bases from J, with 6 bases in between. CDR1 SGDLS and CDR2 YYNGEE come from the germline V gene. The CDR3 is made up of 12 amino acids. CDR3 sequence: CASSVEENTQYF. The CDR3 region has the DNA TGTGCCAGCAGCGTAGAAGAGAATACGCAGTATTTT.

This chain connects TRBV30 to TRBJ1-5; D perhaps matches TRBD1 (5 bases). V lost 0 bases and J 4 bases, leaving 7 bases between the germline ends. Germline CDR1 reads GTSNPN; CDR2 reads SVGIG (reference sequence). The CDR3 extends over 13 amino acids. Written as DNA, the CDR3 is TGTGCCTGGAGTGTAGGGGCGAATCAGCCCCAGCATTTT. This translates into CAWSVGANQPQHF.

This clone appeared once. This chain links TRBV4-1 with TRBJ2-5; 7 bases line up with TRBD2. The CDR3 extends over 14 amino acids. Germline CDR1 reads MGHRA; CDR2 reads YSYEKL. The trim removed 2 bases at V and 4 bases at J, leaving 4 bases unmatched. CDR3 nucleotide sequence: TGCGCCAGCAGCCAATCGGGGAGGGGAGAGACCCAGTACTTC. Its protein is CASSQSGRGETQYF.

The rearrangement links TRBV9 to TRBJ2-2; D is undetermined. CDR1 is SGDLS, CDR2 YYNGEE, per germline. Trimming pared 7 bases from V and 3 bases from J, leaving 10 bases between. This CDR3 spans 13 amino acids. This chain's CDR3 is CASVVKDTGELFF. CDR3 bases: TGTGCCAGCGTAGTTAAGGACACCGGGGAGCTGTTTTTT.

The CDR3 loop is CASSSGQGAGYTF. CDR3 nucleotide sequence: TGTGCCAGCAGTTCAGGACAGGGTGCTGGCTACACCTTC. V usage is TRBV28 and J usage is TRBJ1-2, with 8 bases lining up with TRBD1. Losses at the gene ends were 4 bases for V and 7 bases for J; bases not matched to a gene: 5. This CDR3 region has 13 residues. CDR1 is MDHEN and CDR2 is SYDVKM in the germline V gene.

V is TRBV5-5 and J is TRBJ1-3; TRBD1 agrees at 8 bases. V lost 0 bases and J lost 4; bases outside the gene matches: 6. CDR3 length: 16 amino acids. The germline V gene has CDR1 SGHKS and CDR2 YYEKEE (reference sequence). The CDR3 spells CASSLAQGAGGNTIYF. In DNA, the CDR3 is TGTGCCAGCAGCTTGGCGCAGGGGGCGGGAGGAAACACCATATATTTT.

V and J are TRBV6-1 and TRBJ2-1, with 11 bases aligning to TRBD1. The CDR3 extends over 16 amino acids. CDR1 is MNHNS, CDR2 SASEGT, per germline. The trim removed 2 bases at V and 2 bases at J, leaving 2 bases unmatched. The CDR3 DNA follows: TGTGCCAGCAGTGAAAGGGGACAGGGGGCCTACAATGAGCAGTTCTTC. It encodes CASSERGQGAYNEQFF.